A selection of T cell receptor beta chains follows, all from one sample in a study of cytomegalovirus exposure and HLA in healthy donors. Assay used: immunoSEQ multiplex PCR; TCRdb lists only in-frame clones, some missing. This sample carries about 200,000 clones, around 76% of them seen once, and the ten largest clones take about 1.9%. The sample was PBMCs. These receptors came from a man under 40 in good health and CMV-seronegative. Each CDR3 is given with its conserved first and last residue. The D gene is left open where the match is weak. Not every row has a clone size; where given, it reads once, few, many or a size class.

TRBV9,TRBD2,TRBJ2-1,NA,CASSVATRVPGLADNEQFF,TGTGCCAGCAGCGTAGCTACACGGGTTCCGGGACTAGCGGACAATGAGCAGTTCTTC
TRBV11-3,TRBD1,TRBJ2-1,NA,CASSAQDRWSSYNEQFF,TGTGCCAGCAGCGCGCAGGACAGGTGGAGCTCCTACAATGAGCAGTTCTTC
TRBV11-2,TRBD1,TRBJ1-4,NA,CASSLDSEGQRFF,TGTGCCAGCAGCTTAGATAGTGAGGGACAGCGCTTTTTT
TRBV6-5,TRBD1,TRBJ2-4,NA,CASSYGGQQNIQYF,TGTGCCAGCAGTTACGGGGGACAGCAAAACATTCAGTACTTC
TRBV7-6,TRBD2,TRBJ2-1,NA,CASSLSGGSSYNEQFF,TGTGCCAGCAGCTTAAGTGGCGGGAGCTCCTACAATGAGCAGTTCTTC
TRBV5-1,TRBD1,TRBJ2-2,NA,CASSRAQGVTGELFF,TGCGCCAGCAGCCGAGCCCAGGGGGTTACCGGGGAGCTGTTTTTT
TRBV5-1,TRBD1,TRBJ2-5,NA,CASRLTGAQETQYF,TGCGCCAGCAGGCTAACAGGGGCGCAAGAGACCCAGTACTTC
TRBV27,TRBD2,TRBJ2-3,NA,CASSPPLLAGGRGQYF,TGTGCCAGCAGTCCCCCCCTGCTAGCGGGAGGTCGGGGGCAGTATTTT
TRBV28,NA,TRBJ1-1,few,CASIGQPNTEAFF,TGTGCCAGCATTGGACAGCCGAACACTGAAGCTTTCTTT
TRBV28,NA,TRBJ1-1,few,CASSLLHRETEAFF,TGTGCCAGCAGTTTACTCCATAGGGAGACTGAAGCTTTCTTT
TRBV11-1,NA,TRBJ1-1,NA,CASSLGLYTEAFF,TGTGCCAGCAGCTTAGGACTCTACACTGAAGCTTTCTTT
TRBV9,NA,TRBJ1-1,NA,CASSVGRGGTEAFF,TGTGCCAGCAGCGTAGGGAGGGGGGGCACTGAAGCTTTCTTT
TRBV14,TRBD2,TRBJ2-1,NA,CASSPPIAGGWSYNEQFF,TGTGCCAGCAGCCCTCCCATAGCGGGAGGGTGGTCCTACAATGAGCAGTTCTTC
TRBV9,TRBD1,TRBJ2-7,NA,CASSVGDRGLSEQYF,TGTGCCAGCAGCGTTGGGGACAGGGGTCTGAGCGAGCAGTACTTC
TRBV5-6,NA,TRBJ2-3,NA,CASSLYPRTDTQYF,TGTGCCAGCAGCTTGTACCCCCGGACAGATACGCAGTATTTT
TRBV29-1,TRBD1,TRBJ2-7,NA,CSVEGQGAYEQYF,TGCAGCGTCGAGGGACAGGGTGCCTACGAGCAGTACTTC
TRBV6-1,NA,TRBJ2-5,NA,CASSPFSETQYF,TGTGCCAGCAGCCCGTTCTCAGAGACCCAGTACTTC
TRBV19,NA,TRBJ2-4,once,CASSIGGVGAKNIQYF,TGTGCCAGTAGTATAGGGGGCGTCGGAGCCAAAAACATTCAGTACTTC
TRBV6-5,TRBD2,TRBJ2-7,NA,CASSYSLAGAYEQYF,TGTGCCAGCAGTTACAGCCTAGCGGGGGCCTACGAGCAGTACTTC
TRBV19,NA,TRBJ2-4,once,CASSRGSGTTRGTKNIQYF,TGTGCCAGTAGTAGAGGTAGCGGCACAACGAGAGGGACCAAAAACATTCAGTACTTC
TRBV30,NA,TRBJ1-6,once,CAWSYQGYNSPLHF,TGTGCCTGGAGTTACCAGGGCTATAATTCACCCCTCCACTTT